These 22 T cell receptor beta chains share one sample of origin, sequenced in a study of molecular identifiers for immune sequencing clone quantification. Via MiXCR, TCRdb re-called the PCR reads, giving one row per CDR3 protein. The sample carries some 680,000 distinct CDR3 sequences, about 25% recorded once. Specimen: naive CD8+ T cells from blood, with Jurkat cell RNA spiked in. The subset denotes: FACS-sorted CD8+CD4-CCR7+CD45RA+ naive T cells. These receptors were collected from a human donor in good health. Some libraries in this study had Jurkat cell RNA spiked in.

The chain couples TRBV12-3 or TRBV12-4 to TRBJ1-1; TRBD1 matches 7 bases. J was trimmed by 0 bases and V by 5 bases; bases with no gene match: 3. This CDR3 has 14 residues. The CDR3: CASSKQGLNTEAFF. The CDR3, as DNA: TGTGCCAGCAGTAAACAGGGGCTGAACACTGAAGCTTTCTTT.

This clonotype has a count of ten or more. The chain uses TRBV27 and TRBJ1-1; 7 positions match TRBD1. The CDR3 covers 16 residues. Trimming removed 7 bases from V and 4 bases from J; junction bases left unmatched: 15. CDR1 is MNHEY and CDR2 is SMNVEV in the germline V gene (reference sequence). In DNA form, the CDR3 reads TGTGCCAGCATGGAGAGGGGGCCCTCGTACACCACTGAAGCTTTCTTT. Protein product: CASMERGPSYTTEAFF.

V and J are TRBV4-3 and TRBJ2-7; D might be TRBD1 or TRBD2, each matching 6 bases. Germline-derived CDR1 and CDR2 are LGHNA and YSLEER. The V and J ends lost 4 bases and 0 bases respectively, with 10 bases between them. The CDR3 extends over 14 amino acids. The CDR3 DNA reads as TGCGCCAGCAGCCGGGGGGCTACCTCCTACGAGCAGTACTTC. It is translated as CASSRGATSYEQYF.

The chain employs TRBV10-3 and TRBJ2-7, with D hard to call. Looked up from germline, CDR1 is ENHRY and CDR2 is SYGVKD. This CDR3 comprises 14 residues. V lost 3 bases and J lost 0, with 9 bases in between. The CDR3 reads CAISEVVASYEQYF. The DNA of the CDR3 is TGTGCCATCAGTGAAGTGGTAGCCTCCTACGAGCAGTACTTC.

J is TRBJ2-5 and V is TRBV6-5, with TRBD1 as a possible D gene (5 bases). CDR3 length: 14 residues. Germline V CDR1 and CDR2: MNHEY, SVGAGI. Deletions cut 5 bases from V and 1 base from J, with 11 bases between. This chain's CDR3 is CASSTRQIQETQYF. CDR3 coding DNA: TGTGCCAGCAGTACCAGACAGATCCAAGAGACCCAGTACTTC.

This clonotype was seen many times. The chain links TRBV5-1 to TRBJ2-2; 7 nucleotides agree with TRBD1. The germline gives CDR1 SGHRS, CDR2 YFSETQ. After removal of 2 bases from V and 0 bases from J, the junction contained 10 bases not matched to a gene. CDR3 length: 18 residues. The CDR3 coding sequence is TGCGCCAGCAGCTTTGTGCCCCACAGGGGCACGAACACCGGGGAGCTGTTTTTT. This codes for CASSFVPHRGTNTGELFF.

With regard to this clonotype: The junction and the germline gene differ at one end; a read error may be behind it. The chain has TRBV7-9 and TRBJ2-3, with a tentative D call TRBD2 (5 bases). Germline assignment: CDR1 SEHNR and CDR2 FQNEAQ (reference sequence). The CDR3 runs 14 residues. CDR3 loop: CAGSLAPGTDTQYF. The CDR3 nucleotides are TGTGCCGGCAGCTTAGCCCCGGGAACAGATACGCAGTATTTT. The full variable domain, in which reference TRBV7-9 and TRBJ2-3 provide the parts outside the CDR3, is DTGVSQNPRHKITKRGQNVTFRCDPISEHNRLYWYRQTLGQGPEFLTYFQNEAQLEKSRLLSDRFSAERPKGSFSTLEIQRTEQGDSAMYLCAGSLAPGTDTQYFGPGTRLTVL.

Worth noting for this clonotype: Just one base apart from a much larger clone, this may be a read error. This rearrangement joins TRBV3-1 to TRBJ2-3; D tentatively fits TRBD1 or TRBD2 (5 bases each). The CDR3 totals 14 residues. The germline V gene has CDR1 LGHDT and CDR2 YNNKEL (reference sequence). The CDR3 nucleotides read TGTGCCAGCGGCCAAAGGGACAGCACAGATACGCAGTATTTT. Residues: CASGQRDSTDTQYF.

The chain uses TRBV7-9 and TRBJ2-1; D is undetermined. The germline gives CDR1 SEHNR, CDR2 FQNEAQ (reference sequence). The CDR3 runs to 17 residues. The V and J ends lost 1 base and 1 base respectively, with 14 bases between them. The chain's CDR3 is CASSLGSLALSYNEQFF. The CDR3 DNA is TGTGCCAGCAGCTTAGGATCCCTTGCCCTATCCTACAATGAGCAGTTCTTC.

As for this clonotype: This may be a read error: a much more frequent sequence differs by one nucleotide. The rearrangement uses TRBV13 and TRBJ1-1; TRBD1 might be the D (6 bases). Germline V CDR1 and CDR2: PRHDT, FYEKMQ (reference sequence). There are 15 residues in the CDR3. CDR3 loop: CATSLKGVVETEAFF. The DNA for the CDR3 is TGTGCCACCAGCCTCAAGGGGGTAGTGGAGACTGAAGCTTTCTTT.

This clonotype showed up just a few times. The junction does not match germline at one end; this may be a read error. The chain has TRBV7-2 and TRBJ2-1, with D unclear. The CDR3 is made up of 14 amino acids. Germline V gives CDR1 SGHTA, CDR2 FQGNSA. CDR3 sequence: CASGLGPSYNEQFF. CDR3 DNA: TGTGCCAGCGGCTTAGGCCCTAGCTACAATGAGCAGTTCTTC.

Only a few counts were recorded for this clonotype. This sequence joins TRBV12-3 or TRBV12-4 and TRBJ2-5; 8 nucleotides match TRBD1. V lost 1 base and J lost 4; bases outside the gene matches: 2. The CDR3 has 14 residues. CDR3 in amino acids: CASSLDGQGETQYF. In DNA form, the CDR3 reads TGTGCCAGCAGTTTAGACGGACAGGGAGAGACCCAGTACTTC.

There are a few counts of this clonotype. The V call is TRBV9, the J call TRBJ1-1; TRBD1 matches at 9 bases. V lost 3 bases and J lost 3; bases outside the gene matches: 6. CDR1 SGDLS and CDR2 YYNGEE come from the germline V gene. The CDR3 spans 15 residues. CDR3 sequence: CASSGEQGADTEAFF. CDR3 nucleotide sequence: TGTGCCAGCAGCGGAGAACAGGGGGCTGACACTGAAGCTTTCTTT.

This rearrangement joins TRBV19 to TRBJ2-7; D gene unclear. V gave up 3 bases and J gave up 3 bases, with 15 bases separating them. CDR3 size: 15 residues. Per germline, CDR1 LNHDA and CDR2 SQIVND (reference sequence). The CDR3 bases are TGTGCCAGTAGTATGAATATTCGGGTATTCTACGAGCAGTACTTC. The encoded protein is CASSMNIRVFYEQYF.

This clonotype was seen ten or more times. The chain is built from TRBV6-2 or TRBV6-3 and TRBJ2-5, with D perhaps matching TRBD1 or TRBD2 (5 bases each). The V and J ends lost 2 bases and 5 bases respectively, with 9 bases between them. Germline V lookup: CDR1 MNHEY, CDR2 SVGEGT. The CDR3 extends over 13 amino acids. The CDR3 nucleotides read TGTGCCAGCAGTTACGGGACCCTCGAGACCCAGTACTTC. Residues: CASSYGTLETQYF.

This clonotype showed up many times. The chain employs TRBV7-9 and TRBJ2-6, with D unresolved. The CDR3 totals 16 residues. V lost 5 bases, J lost 0 bases, and 11 bases lay in between. Germline V gene lookup returns CDR1 SEHNR and CDR2 FQNEAQ (reference sequence). CDR3 coding DNA: TGTGCCAGCAGCCCAGATTATTACTCTGGGGCCAACGTCCTGACTTTC. It encodes CASSPDYYSGANVLTF.

This clonotype came up a few times. CDR3 DNA sequence: TGTGCCAGCAGCCCCGAAGGGGCAGGGGGCTCATCAGATACGCAGTATTTT. Protein product: CASSPEGAGGSSDTQYF. J is TRBJ2-3 and V is TRBV5-8; 8 nucleotides line up with TRBD1. Germline V gives CDR1 SGHTS, CDR2 YDEGEE. V lost 4 bases to trimming and J lost 4 bases; unmatched junction nucleotides: 14. This CDR3 spans 17 amino acids.

This clonotype has a count of ten or more. This chain joins TRBV20-1 and TRBJ2-5; D is possibly TRBD1 (6 bases). The V and J ends lost 4 bases and 1 base respectively, with 7 bases between them. The CDR3 has 12 amino acids. Germline loops: CDR1 DFQATT, CDR2 SNEGSKA (reference sequence). The CDR3 spells CSAMDSQETQYF. CDR3 sequence (DNA): TGCAGTGCTATGGACAGCCAAGAGACCCAGTACTTC.

This clonotype was seen many times. This chain uses TRBV7-9 with TRBJ2-3; unclear D gene. Trimming shortened V by 3 bases and J by 1 base, and 5 bases separated the two germline ends. This CDR3 is built from 13 residues. Germline CDR1 reads SEHNR; CDR2 reads FQNEAQ (reference sequence). The CDR3 is CASSFVGTDTQYF. The CDR3 bases are TGTGCCAGCAGCTTCGTCGGCACAGATACGCAGTATTTT.

This clonotype occurred a few times. V gene TRBV19 combines with J gene TRBJ2-7; 12 bases fit TRBD2. J gave up 3 bases and V 6 bases, and 6 bases lay outside the gene matches. Germline loops: CDR1 LNHDA, CDR2 SQIVND (reference sequence). CDR3 size: 15 residues. CDR3 sequence (DNA): TGTGCCAGTAGAAGACTAGCGGGGGATGACTACGAGCAGTACTTC. Translated: CASRRLAGDDYEQYF.

Turning to this clonotype: Germline and junction disagree at one end, which may indicate a read error. CDR3 sequence reads: CSVKGEESSYNEQSF. The CDR3 DNA sequence: TGCAGCGTCAAGGGGGAGGAGAGCTCCTACAATGAGCAGTCCTTC. V gene TRBV29-1 combines with J gene TRBJ2-1; D may be TRBD1 or TRBD2 (6 bases each). Germline CDR1 SQVTM, CDR2 ANQGSEA. This CDR3 comprises 15 residues.

This clonotype was seen ten or more times. V and J are TRBV5-1 and TRBJ2-7; 13 bases fit TRBD2. The CDR3 extends over 16 amino acids. Looked up from germline, CDR1 is SGHRS and CDR2 is YFSETQ. Trimming cost V 4 bases and J 3 bases; bases outside gene matches: 7. CDR3 coding DNA: TGCGCCAGCAGCCCACGGACTAGCGGGAGTATCTACGAGCAGTACTTC. Protein sequence: CASSPRTSGSIYEQYF.